These 15 T cell receptor beta chains came from one sample sequenced in a study of blood T cell repertoires in COVID-19. The protocol was immunoSEQ multiplex PCR, while the TCRdb copy is restricted to in-frame clones and leaves out a portion. The sample shows about 310,000 clones, roughly 90% of them seen only once. Sequencing was carried out using PBMCs or T cells enriched from blood (not recorded which). Receptor source: a woman under 30 who had recovered from COVID-19.

V is TRBV5-1 and J is TRBJ1-5; D ambiguous. Germline V CDR1 and CDR2: SGHRS, YFSETQ. V was pared by 4 bases and J by 7 bases, with 12 bases between. This CDR3 is built from 13 residues. The CDR3 here is CASSPGSAQPQHF. The CDR3 DNA follows: TGCGCCAGCAGCCCAGGCAGTGCGCAGCCCCAGCATTTT.

The rearrangement links TRBV12-3 or TRBV12-4 to TRBJ2-1, with TRBD2 matching over 9 bases. The CDR3 is made up of 13 amino acids. The V segment lost 6 bases and the J segment 9 bases; nucleotides outside the gene matches: 6. CDR3 sequence (DNA): TGTGCCAGCAGCCGGACTAGCGTTTTTGAGCAGTTCTTC. It translates to CASSRTSVFEQFF.

The chain employs TRBV4-1 and TRBJ1-3; D ambiguous. The CDR3 covers 15 residues. V lost 1 base, J lost 0 bases, and 7 bases lay in between. Germline V gives CDR1 MGHRA, CDR2 YSYEKL. DNA for the CDR3: TGCGCCAGCAGCCAAGGAGTAGTCTCTGGAAACACCATATATTTT. It specifies CASSQGVVSGNTIYF.

The chain joins TRBV27 to TRBJ2-7, with 9 bases aligning to TRBD2. This CDR3 has 14 residues. The trim removed 8 bases at V and 0 bases at J, leaving 5 bases unmatched. Germline CDR1 reads MNHEY; CDR2 reads SMNVEV (reference sequence). CDR3 coding DNA: TGTGCCAGCTCTCTAGCGGGGAGCTCCTACGAGCAGTACTTC. Translation gives CASSLAGSSYEQYF.

V and J are TRBV28 and TRBJ1-2; no definite D call. Germline V gene lookup returns CDR1 MDHEN and CDR2 SYDVKM. V was cut by 2 bases and J by 4 bases, with 14 bases left in between. CDR3 length: 15 residues. CDR3 nucleotides: TGTGCCAGCAGTTTACCGGTACGGAGACCCTATGGCTACACCTTC. It is translated as CASSLPVRRPYGYTF.

The rearrangement joins TRBV4-1 to TRBJ1-5; 9 bases line up with TRBD1. Losses at the gene ends were 4 bases for V and 1 base for J; bases not matched to a gene: 2. This CDR3 has 15 amino acids. Germline assignment: CDR1 MGHRA and CDR2 YSYEKL. CDR3 region: CASSRGQGSNQPQHF. CDR3 DNA: TGCGCCAGCAGCCGCGGACAGGGGAGCAATCAGCCCCAGCATTTT.

The chain has TRBV27 and TRBJ2-1; TRBD2 aligns across 14 bases. From germline, CDR1 is MNHEY and CDR2 SMNVEV (reference sequence). The CDR3 contains 16 residues. V gave up 7 bases and J gave up 8 bases; unmatched junction bases: 10. The CDR3 region is CASNRLSTSGGDEQFF. Here the CDR3 DNA reads TGTGCCAGCAACAGACTTTCGACTAGCGGGGGGGATGAGCAGTTCTTC.

The V gene is TRBV28, the J gene TRBJ1-4; D not certain. Between the trimmed V and J ends, which lost 4 bases and 8 bases, there was a span of 14 bases. CDR3 length: 14 amino acids. CDR1 and CDR2 from the germline V gene are MDHEN and SYDVKM. The DNA for the CDR3 is TGTGCCAGCAGTTCAAGAGTGCTTGAAGAAAAACTGTTTTTT. Encoded protein: CASSSRVLEEKLFF. The entire variable domain, with the rest obtained from reference TRBV28 and TRBJ1-4, is as follows: DVKVTQSSRYLVKRTGEKVFLECVQDMDHENMFWYRQDPGLGLRLIYFSYDVKMKEKGDIPEGYSVSREKKERFSLILESASTNQTSMYLCASSSRVLEEKLFFGSGTQLSVL.

This chain connects TRBV9 to TRBJ2-7; 10 positions match TRBD2. The CDR3 length is 18 residues. J lost 2 bases, V lost 0 bases, and 11 bases had no gene match. Germline lookup yields CDR1 SGDLS and CDR2 YYNGEE. In nucleotides, the CDR3 is TGTGCCAGCAGCGTAGGACTAGCGGGTGCTACTGCTCCCTACGAGCAGTACTTC. This translates into CASSVGLAGATAPYEQYF.

Turning to this clone: Additional DNA sequences in this sample encode the identical CDR3. This rearrangement joins TRBV7-2 to TRBJ2-3; 9 nucleotides align to TRBD2. J was trimmed by 1 base and V by 3 bases; bases with no gene match: 2. CDR1 is SGHTA, CDR2 FQGNSA, per germline. The CDR3 sequence is 15 residues long. CDR3 coding DNA: TGTGCCAGCAGCTTGTTAGCGGGGGGCACAGATACGCAGTATTTT. Translated: CASSLLAGGTDTQYF.

This chain connects TRBV19 to TRBJ1-3; 8 bases fit TRBD1. The CDR3 totals 17 residues. Trimming took 0 bases from V and 1 from J; bases not matched to a gene: 5. Germline assignment: CDR1 LNHDA and CDR2 SQIVND (reference sequence). CDR3 region: CASSIDLQGASGNTIYF. In DNA form, the CDR3 reads TGTGCCAGTAGTATAGATTTGCAGGGGGCTTCTGGAAACACCATATATTTT.

This clone appeared a single time. The chain uses TRBV15 and TRBJ2-2; 11 bases agree with TRBD2. V lost 1 base and J lost 4; bases outside the gene matches: 20. CDR3 length equals 22 residues. The V gene's germline CDR1 is LNHNV and CDR2 YYDKDF (reference sequence). CDR3 in DNA: TGTGCCACCAGCAGAGGGCTAGCGGGAGGCGTCATTCTGGAGGCCCCCACCGGGGAGCTGTTTTTT. This translates into CATSRGLAGGVILEAPTGELFF.

V is TRBV27 and J is TRBJ2-7; D gene ambiguous. The CDR3 totals 12 residues. Looked up from germline, CDR1 is MNHEY and CDR2 is SMNVEV (reference sequence). Between the trimmed V and J ends, which lost 8 bases and 1 base, there was a span of 9 bases. CDR3 sequence reads: CASGAGSYEQYF. The CDR3 DNA reads as TGTGCCAGCGGTGCAGGATCCTACGAGCAGTACTTC.

The chain has TRBV19 and TRBJ2-3; D gene uncertain. There are 15 residues in the CDR3. The V gene lost 4 bases and the J gene lost 2 bases, with 13 bases spanning the gap. CDR1 and CDR2 from the germline V gene are LNHDA and SQIVND (reference sequence). In nucleotides, the CDR3 is TGTGCCAGTAGTAATTCTGGCAGTTCCACAGATACGCAGTATTTT. It codes for CASSNSGSSTDTQYF. Based on the CDR3 plus reference TRBV19 and TRBJ2-3, the full variable domain is DGGITQSPKYLFRKEGQNVTLSCEQNLNHDAMYWYRQDPGQGLRLIYYSQIVNDFQKGDIAEGYSVSREKKESFPLTVTSAQKNPTAFYLCASSNSGSSTDTQYFGPGTRLTVL.

The J gene is TRBJ1-5, the V gene TRBV7-2, with D unresolved. V lost 6 bases and J lost 4, with 7 bases in between. The CDR3 is made up of 12 amino acids. CDR1 SGHTA and CDR2 FQGNSA come from the germline V gene. The CDR3 protein is CASRRGNQPQHF. The CDR3 DNA reads TGTGCCAGCAGACGGGGAAATCAGCCCCAGCATTTT.